These T cell receptor beta chains were read from a single sample in a study of cytomegalovirus exposure and HLA in healthy donors. Clones were sequenced by immunoSEQ multiplex PCR, and TCRdb holds only the in-frame ones, with some missing. Of around 150,000 clones listed, roughly three quarters are singletons. The sequenced sample was PBMCs. These receptors originate from a woman between 40 and 50 years old in good health and CMV-seronegative. Both conserved end residues are part of each CDR3. The D gene is left open where the match is weak. A row's size may be missing; if present it is once, few, many or a size class.

v_call	j_call	d_call	clone_size	cdr3_aa	cdr3_nt
TRBV27	TRBJ1-1	TRBD1	-	CASRRQGATYTEAFF	TGTGCCAGCAGAAGACAGGGGGCCACTTACACTGAAGCTTTCTTT
TRBV7-9	TRBJ2-5	TRBD2	-	CASSFARGETQYF	TGTGCCAGCAGCTTCGCGCGGGGGGAGACCCAGTACTTC
TRBV5-1	TRBJ2-6	-	-	CASTFEWGSGANGLTF	TGCGCCAGCACCTTTGAGTGGGGCTCTGGGGCCAACGGCCTGACTTTC
TRBV6-5	TRBJ2-1	TRBD2	-	CASRPLAGLNNEQFF	TGTGCCAGCAGGCCACTAGCGGGTCTGAACAATGAGCAGTTCTTC
TRBV7-8	TRBJ2-7	-	-	CASSLVGDEQYF	TGTGCCAGCAGCTTAGTAGGGGACGAGCAGTACTTC
TRBV2	TRBJ1-2	-	-	CASSVGRDYGYTF	TGTGCCAGCAGTGTTGGCAGGGACTATGGCTACACCTTC
TRBV7-9	TRBJ1-2	-	-	CASSSSGRGDYGYTF	TGTGCCAGCAGTTCCTCGGGCCGCGGGGACTATGGCTACACCTTC
TRBV10-3	TRBJ2-7	TRBD1	-	CAISGDRGLDEQYF	TGTGCCATCAGTGGGGACAGGGGGCTAGACGAGCAGTACTTC
TRBV5-1	TRBJ2-1	-	-	CASSRAGADNEQFF	TGCGCCAGCAGCCGGGCGGGCGCGGACAATGAGCAGTTCTTC
TRBV28	TRBJ1-4	-	-	CASSLYLRGELFF	TGTGCCAGCAGTTTATATCTCCGGGGGGAACTGTTTTTT
TRBV5-8	TRBJ2-3	TRBD2	-	CASARGLAGGVDTQYF	TGTGCCAGCGCCCGTGGACTAGCGGGAGGTGTGGATACGCAGTATTTT
TRBV7-7	TRBJ2-7	-	-	CASSLGQAGINEQYF	TGTGCCAGCAGCTTAGGACAAGCAGGGATAAACGAGCAGTACTTC
TRBV11-2	TRBJ1-2	-	once	CASSPKSGVPGYTF	TGTGCCAGCAGCCCTAAATCAGGGGTACCTGGCTACACCTTC
TRBV7-3	TRBJ1-5	-	-	CASSLTRDQPQHF	TGTGCCAGCAGCTTAACGAGGGATCAGCCCCAGCATTTT
TRBV6-6	TRBJ2-7	TRBD2	-	CASRLAGGYEQYF	TGTGCCAGTCGACTAGCGGGAGGCTACGAGCAGTACTTC
TRBV4-2	TRBJ2-1	TRBD2	-	CASSQDWTSGYNEQFF	TGTGCCAGCAGCCAAGATTGGACTAGCGGTTACAATGAGCAGTTCTTC
TRBV5-1	TRBJ2-1	TRBD2	-	CASMGTSGLSEQFF	TGCGCCAGCATGGGGACTAGCGGATTATCCGAGCAGTTCTTC
TRBV19	TRBJ1-2	TRBD1	-	CASSPRRTGKNYGYTF	TGTGCCAGTAGCCCGAGGAGGACAGGAAAAAACTATGGCTACACCTTC
TRBV6-1	TRBJ1-2	TRBD1	-	CASRRQGFYGYTF	TGTGCCAGCAGAAGACAGGGGTTTTATGGCTACACCTTC
TRBV7-9	TRBJ1-2	-	-	CASSLAAYWAYGYTF	TGTGCCAGCAGCTTAGCTGCGTACTGGGCCTATGGCTACACCTTC
TRBV4-2	TRBJ2-7	-	-	CASSQVAGTSTYEQYF	TGTGCCAGCAGCCAAGTGGCCGGGACTTCTACCTACGAGCAGTACTTC
TRBV4-3	TRBJ1-1	-	-	CASSQEVTKNTEAFF	TGCGCCAGCAGCCAAGAGGTCACAAAGAACACTGAAGCTTTCTTT
TRBV13	TRBJ2-7	TRBD1	-	CASRASYRDRGYEQYF	TGTGCCAGCAGGGCGTCCTACCGGGACAGGGGCTACGAGCAGTACTTC
TRBV4-3	TRBJ2-5	-	-	CASSQDRQQETQYF	TGCGCCAGCAGCCAAGATAGACAGCAAGAGACCCAGTACTTC
TRBV5-4	TRBJ2-1	-	-	CASTHAGQHYNEQFF	TGTGCCAGCACCCATGCGGGACAGCACTACAATGAGCAGTTCTTC
TRBV11-3	TRBJ2-5	TRBD2	few	CASSLGTGGGQETQYF	TGTGCCAGCAGCTTAGGGACGGGGGGGGGCCAAGAGACCCAGTACTTC
TRBV30	TRBJ1-4	-	-	CAWRRPGVGEKLFF	TGTGCCTGGAGGCGACCGGGGGTAGGGGAAAAACTGTTTTTT
TRBV5-1	TRBJ2-2	TRBD1	-	CASSSSGTDINTGELFF	TGCGCCAGCAGCTCTTCCGGGACAGATATTAACACCGGGGAGCTGTTTTTT
TRBV4-2	TRBJ2-1	TRBD2	-	CASSRRGVDNEQFF	TGTGCCAGCAGCCGGCGGGGGGTCGACAATGAGCAGTTCTTC
TRBV2	TRBJ2-3	TRBD1	-	CASSIYVTGQGFQFPQYF	TGTGCCAGCAGTATATACGTAACGGGACAGGGGTTCCAATTTCCTCAGTATTTT
TRBV4-1	TRBJ2-7	-	-	CASSQDPKIGATHYEQYF	TGCGCCAGCAGCCAAGATCCTAAGATTGGGGCTACCCACTACGAGCAGTACTTC
TRBV5-4	TRBJ2-2	TRBD1	once	CASSTGQGYTGELFF	TGTGCCAGCAGCACAGGACAGGGCTACACCGGGGAGCTGTTTTTT
TRBV28	TRBJ1-2	-	-	CASNPPDNERGYTF	TGTGCCAGCAACCCACCGGACAACGAGCGAGGCTACACCTTC
TRBV9	TRBJ2-3	-	-	CASSVGLWGASTDTQYF	TGTGCCAGCAGCGTAGGTTTATGGGGAGCTAGCACAGATACGCAGTATTTT
TRBV5-1	TRBJ2-2	TRBD2	-	CASSFERSGGAIGELFF	TGCGCCAGCAGCTTCGAACGGAGCGGGGGGGCTATCGGGGAGCTGTTTTTT
TRBV5-4	TRBJ2-6	TRBD1	-	CASSLGQGGGGANVLTF	TGTGCCAGCAGCTTGGGGCAAGGGGGCGGTGGGGCCAACGTCCTGACTTTC
TRBV5-1	TRBJ1-1	TRBD1	-	CASSLAGTGNTEAFF	TGCGCCAGCAGCTTGGCCGGGACAGGGAACACTGAAGCTTTCTTT
TRBV11-2	TRBJ2-3	TRBD2	-	CASSPTGGGAGVTDTQYF	TGTGCCAGCAGCCCCACGGGCGGGGGGGCTGGGGTGACAGATACGCAGTATTTT
TRBV7-2	TRBJ2-5	-	-	CASSLVLGGAMETQYF	TGTGCCAGCAGCTTAGTACTAGGGGGGGCGATGGAGACCCAGTACTTC
TRBV7-2	TRBJ2-3	-	-	CASSYLRQATSTDTQYF	TGTGCCAGCAGCTACCTACGACAGGCCACTAGCACAGATACGCAGTATTTT
TRBV7-2	TRBJ1-1	-	-	CASSLAGLGANTEAFF	TGTGCCAGCAGCTTAGCCGGGCTGGGGGCGAACACTGAAGCTTTCTTT
TRBV6-5	TRBJ2-3	TRBD2	few	CASSYGSGGAVDTQYF	TGTGCCAGCAGTTACGGGAGCGGGGGGGCCGTAGATACGCAGTATTTT
TRBV27	TRBJ2-5	TRBD2	-	CASSSQRTSGQETQYF	TGTGCCAGCAGTTCCCAAAGGACTAGCGGCCAAGAGACCCAGTACTTC
TRBV5-1	TRBJ1-1	TRBD1	-	CASSTGQGTLEAFF	TGCGCCAGCAGCACCGGACAGGGAACACTGGAAGCTTTCTTT
TRBV19	TRBJ1-2	TRBD1	-	CASSTPTGGHGYTF	TGTGCCAGTAGTACCCCGACAGGGGGGCATGGCTACACCTTC
TRBV4-3	TRBJ1-6	-	-	CASSQGLFREVPSPLHF	TGCGCCAGCAGCCAAGGTCTTTTCCGCGAAGTGCCTTCACCCCTCCACTTT
TRBV11-3	TRBJ1-1	TRBD1	-	CASSPGTGWTEAFF	TGTGCCAGCAGCCCCGGGACAGGGTGGACTGAAGCTTTCTTT
TRBV27	TRBJ2-1	-	few	CASSRSSYNEQFF	TGTGCCAGCAGCAGAAGCTCCTACAATGAGCAGTTCTTC
TRBV30	TRBJ1-5	-	-	CAWRKGKAGHQPQHF	TGTGCCTGGAGGAAGGGAAAGGCAGGGCATCAGCCCCAGCATTTT
TRBV18	TRBJ2-5	-	-	CASRGIETQYF	TGTGCCAGCCGGGGGATAGAGACCCAGTACTTC
TRBV7-9	TRBJ2-7	-	-	CASSLVPGERYEQYF	TGTGCCAGCAGCTTAGTTCCAGGGGAACGCTACGAGCAGTACTTC
TRBV7-3	TRBJ2-2	-	once	CASSRGGASNTGELFF	TGTGCCAGCAGCCGAGGGGGGGCTTCGAACACCGGGGAGCTGTTTTTT
TRBV21-1	TRBJ2-1	-	few	CARRLATSYNEQFF	TGTGCCAGGAGACTAGCAACCTCCTACAATGAGCAGTTCTTC
TRBV2	TRBJ2-3	TRBD2	-	CASSEALAGGMDTQYF	TGTGCCAGCAGTGAAGCTCTAGCGGGCGGGATGGATACGCAGTATTTT
TRBV7-2	TRBJ2-1	TRBD1	-	CASSFTGQTGSEQFF	TGTGCCAGCAGCTTTACGGGACAGACGGGGAGTGAGCAGTTCTTC